This T cell receptor beta chain was profiled in a study of Ad26.COV2.S vaccination and SARS-CoV-2 variants. Treatment defined: roughly 19 received Ad26.COV2.S at low or high dose, single or two shots; roughly five received placebo; per-sample allocation not given. Samples analyzed were those drawn on day 63 after the first vaccine or placebo injection. An Ad26 vector expressing Wuhan-strain SARS-CoV-2 spike constituted the vaccine. Here immunoSEQ multiplex PCR was the method, and the copy in TCRdb shows in-frame clones only, minus some. The sample holds some 340,000 clones, about 86% seen once. Germline-derived CDR1 and CDR2 are MNHEY and SVGEGT. V shed 6 bases and J shed 1 base, with 13 bases lying between them. This CDR3 is 15 amino acids long.

This clonotype originated in a person between 18 and 65 years old who received the Ad26.COV2.S COVID-19 vaccine or a placebo. The sample in question was peripheral blood, obtained in a trial of Ad26.COV2.S vaccine versus placebo. The rearrangement links TRBV6-2 or TRBV6-3 to TRBJ1-5, with a possible D match to TRBD1 (5 bases). CDR3 nucleotides: TGTGCCAGCAGCACGGACACCCCGAGCAATCAGCCCCAGCATTTT. This sequence encodes CASSTDTPSNQPQHF.